This T cell receptor beta chain was recorded in a study of cytomegalovirus exposure and HLA in healthy donors. Some clones are missing from TCRdb's copy, which holds only in-frame ones; the method was immunoSEQ multiplex PCR. This sample has under 75,000 clones, with 90% to 97% found just once. After removal of 6 bases from V and 3 bases from J, the junction contained 9 bases not matched to a gene. Germline lookup yields CDR1 MDHEN and CDR2 SYDVKM. The CDR3 has 15 residues. The TCR comes from a woman between 18 and 29 years old in good health and CMV-seronegative. The chain links TRBV28 to TRBJ2-3; 7 positions match TRBD1. The source material was PBMCs. DNA for the CDR3: TGTGCCAGCAGCCCCGGTGGCAGGGGGACAGATACGCAGTATTTT. Protein product: CASSPGGRGTDTQYF.